A selection of T cell receptor beta chains follows, all from one sample in a study of shared clonotypes between healthy human individuals. The protocol was immunoSEQ multiplex PCR, while the TCRdb copy is restricted to in-frame clones and leaves out a portion. The sample yields under 600,000 clones, roughly four fifths seen once. Source material: PBMCs. Source of these receptors: a woman aged 40 to 55 in good health. Some clones in this sample may be carry-over from other donors' samples. CDR3s leave out the opening cysteine and the closing phenylalanine or tryptophan. Each record gives: CDR3 protein, V gene, clone size, J gene. Size is omitted from some rows. Given values are once, few, many or a class for expanded clones.

ASSLTGTSGTAKQY TRBV7-3 - TRBJ2-7
ASSLGQPPAQY TRBV28 - TRBJ2-7
ASSLVPQETQY TRBV5-6 - TRBJ2-5
ASRRTSGSLYEQY TRBV27 - TRBJ2-7
ASSWDSQYEQY TRBV28 - TRBJ2-7
ASSEADYSPYEQY TRBV6-1 - TRBJ2-7
ASSYRERGTQY TRBV19 - TRBJ2-5
ASSRVTGTSMETQY TRBV11-2 - TRBJ2-5
ASSAPGRIAGANVLT TRBV19 few TRBJ2-6
ASSLVAGQNTEAF TRBV5-1 few TRBJ1-1
AISALAGKNTGELF TRBV10-3 - TRBJ2-2
ASLGGGDSYNEQF TRBV6-1 few TRBJ2-1
SVPQGGTGGETQY TRBV29-1 - TRBJ2-5
AWSSLAGETQY TRBV30 - TRBJ2-5
ASTEADNSNQPQH TRBV6-5 - TRBJ1-5
SVQGQPNQPQH TRBV29-1 - TRBJ1-5
ASSQEGVRTDTQY TRBV7-2 - TRBJ2-3
ASSSPTGQETQY TRBV28 - TRBJ2-5
ASSATFSREQY TRBV6-5 - TRBJ2-7
AISLGRGETQY TRBV10-3 - TRBJ2-5
AWGTGGEKLF TRBV30 - TRBJ1-4
ASSDLETEAF TRBV2 few TRBJ1-1
ASSGTGSSLLYNQPQH TRBV2 - TRBJ1-5
ASSSTGTGVYEQY TRBV5-1 - TRBJ2-7
ASSLTAGEGELF TRBV11-2 - TRBJ2-2
AWMWDGGGAYEQY TRBV30 - TRBJ2-7
ASSPDGYLPQH TRBV18 - TRBJ1-5
ASREGGSVSYNEQF TRBV5-1 - TRBJ2-1
ASSLVSSDGTQY TRBV7-2 - TRBJ2-5
ASSSSSKPGEYEQY TRBV28 once TRBJ2-7
ASTYSGDSYEQY TRBV19 - TRBJ2-7
ASSVGGTGYEQY TRBV9 - TRBJ2-7
ASSLDYRQLAGGGKEQY TRBV7-9 - TRBJ2-7
ASSLRGTGELF TRBV7-3 once TRBJ2-2
ASSPSGQGYNEQF TRBV5-1 few TRBJ2-1
AISAGNAGNQPQH TRBV10-3 once TRBJ1-5
ASSPREGSYEQY TRBV18 - TRBJ2-7
ASRIAYEQY TRBV6-1 - TRBJ2-7
ASSLGSTNEKLF TRBV7-8 - TRBJ1-4
ASSPWGQPQH TRBV13 - TRBJ1-5
ASSPPSTGMEQY TRBV23-1 - TRBJ2-7
ASSLAAGVYEQY TRBV7-2 - TRBJ2-7
ASAGQFSNQPQH TRBV25-1 - TRBJ1-5
ASSLAGVMRGNTIY TRBV5-1 - TRBJ1-3
ASSLAPGDRGTGELF TRBV5-5 - TRBJ2-2
ASSPASGGRQSSGNTIY TRBV7-2 many TRBJ1-3
ASSLEGSSGANVLT TRBV5-5 - TRBJ2-6
STGPQETQY TRBV20-1 - TRBJ2-5
ASSFQGSAQETQY TRBV7-2 - TRBJ2-5
ASSLAGRGNTIY TRBV5-1 once TRBJ1-3
ASSLGVLTGAPSEEKLF TRBV5-5 - TRBJ1-4
ASSGTGGFQPQH TRBV2 - TRBJ1-5
ASSFRLAATGELF TRBV27 - TRBJ2-2